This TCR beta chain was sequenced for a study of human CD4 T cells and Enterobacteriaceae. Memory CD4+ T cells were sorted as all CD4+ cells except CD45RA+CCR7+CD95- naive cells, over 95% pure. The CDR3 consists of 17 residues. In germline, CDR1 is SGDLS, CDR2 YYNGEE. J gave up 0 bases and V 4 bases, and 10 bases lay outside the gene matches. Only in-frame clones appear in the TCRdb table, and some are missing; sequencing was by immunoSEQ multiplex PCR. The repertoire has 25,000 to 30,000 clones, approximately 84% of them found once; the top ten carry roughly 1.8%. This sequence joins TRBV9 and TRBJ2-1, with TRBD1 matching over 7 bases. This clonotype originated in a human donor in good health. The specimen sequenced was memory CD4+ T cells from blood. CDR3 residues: CASSTRDSSSSYNEQFF. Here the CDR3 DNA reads TGTGCCAGCAGCACCCGGGACAGCTCAAGCTCCTACAATGAGCAGTTCTTC.